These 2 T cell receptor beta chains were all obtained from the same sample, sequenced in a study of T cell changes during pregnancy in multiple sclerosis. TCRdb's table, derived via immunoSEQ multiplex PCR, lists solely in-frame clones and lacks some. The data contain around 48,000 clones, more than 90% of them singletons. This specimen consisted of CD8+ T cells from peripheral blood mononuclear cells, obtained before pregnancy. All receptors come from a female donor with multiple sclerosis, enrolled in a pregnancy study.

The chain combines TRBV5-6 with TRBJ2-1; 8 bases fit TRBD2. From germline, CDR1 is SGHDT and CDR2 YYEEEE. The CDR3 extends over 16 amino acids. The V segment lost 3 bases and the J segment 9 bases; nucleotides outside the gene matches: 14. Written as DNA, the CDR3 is TGTGCCAGCAGCTCCATCGGGACTAGTGGAGGCGGTGAGCAGTTCTTC. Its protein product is CASSSIGTSGGGEQFF.

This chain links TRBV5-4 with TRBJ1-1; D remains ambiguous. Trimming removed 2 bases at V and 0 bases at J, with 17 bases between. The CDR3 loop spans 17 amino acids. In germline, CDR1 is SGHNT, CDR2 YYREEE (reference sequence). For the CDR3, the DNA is TGTGCCAGCAGCTTTCTGGGAGGAGGGTACATGAACACTGAAGCTTTCTTT. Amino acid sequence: CASSFLGGGYMNTEAFF.